The present T cell receptor beta chain was sequenced within a study of T cell responses to AZD1222 COVID-19 vaccine. Study findings and constraints: White British donors predominated, females outnumbered males, and clonal diversity was possibly underestimated.

Using immunoSEQ multiplex PCR, the repertoire was profiled, and TCRdb retains in-frame clones only, with some absent. The sample contains 68,000 or so clones, about three quarters of which appear only once. This clone is termed medium-sized. Antigen specificity is unknown. The V end lost 3 bases, the J end lost 0 bases, and 23 bases lay between the germline ends. Germline CDR1 is KGHDR and CDR2 is SFDVKD. This CDR3 is built from 19 residues. The clonotype originates from an adult in good health. Specimen: peripheral blood, collected on day 0 of AZD1222 vaccination. The chain joins TRBV24-1 to TRBJ2-7, with D maybe TRBD2 (6 bases). CDR3 bases: TGTGCCACCAGTGATAGAACTAGCCCGAAAAGCTTGAGCTCCTACGAGCAGTACTTC. This encodes CATSDRTSPKSLSSYEQYF.